The 21 T cell receptor beta chains below were found in one sample sequenced in a study of T cell responses to AZD1222 COVID-19 vaccine (dated by TCRdb to about 2021). Libraries were made using the immunoSEQ multiplex PCR assay. TCRdb obtained this table from immuneACCESS and retained in-frame rearrangements with V and J assigned. These tables miss some clones; where compared with another copy, unresolved V genes account for less than half of the shortfall, and the remainder is unexplained. The sample table contains approximately 140,000 clones; only one count was recorded for 75% to 85% of them. The top ten constitute around 4.3% of the sample. Reading the label with the study, this specimen's time point is: baseline before first vaccination. The treatment or condition label, read with the paper, signifies: meningococcal conjugate vaccine given as trial control. The starting material was peripheral blood, obtained on day 0 of MenACWY control vaccination. All receptors derive from an adult in good health.

The chain links TRBV9 to TRBJ2-1; TRBD1 matches 7 bases. CDR1 and CDR2 (germline): SGDLS, YYNGEE. The CDR3 consists of 18 residues. J gave up 3 bases and V 4 bases, and 16 bases lay outside the gene matches. The CDR3 protein is CASSPSPLQGIRYNEQFF. In DNA, the CDR3 is TGTGCCAGCAGCCCGTCACCATTACAGGGGATACGCTACAATGAGCAGTTCTTC.

The CDR3 DNA follows: TGTGCCAGCAGTGATTCTATTTATAATTCACCCCTCCACTTT. Translating it yields CASSDSIYNSPLHF. The chain recombines TRBV2 with TRBJ1-6; D gene unclear. Germline V lookup: CDR1 SNHLY, CDR2 FYNNEI. The CDR3 has 14 amino acids. Trimming removed 3 bases from V and 4 bases from J, with 7 bases in between.

The gene calls are TRBV28 and TRBJ1-1; D gene ambiguous. The germline V gene has CDR1 MDHEN and CDR2 SYDVKM. Trimming pared 7 bases from V and 1 base from J, leaving 7 bases between. The CDR3 has 12 amino acids. This CDR3 is CASTRQNTEAFF. The CDR3 DNA reads as TGTGCCAGCACTAGGCAGAACACTGAAGCTTTCTTT.

V and J are TRBV11-3 and TRBJ2-2; a weak D match, TRBD1 (6 bases). The V gene lost 3 bases and the J gene lost 4 bases, with 15 bases spanning the gap. Germline CDR1 and CDR2: SGHNT and YENEEA. The CDR3 totals 16 residues. In DNA, the CDR3 is TGTGCCAGCAGCTTGGGGGCACAGGCTGGCACCGGGGAGCTGTTTTTT. This sequence encodes CASSLGAQAGTGELFF. The complete variable domain, with remaining parts taken from reference TRBV11-3 and TRBJ2-2, reads EAGVVQSPRYKIIEKKQPVAFWCNPISGHNTLYWYLQNLGQGPELLIRYENEEAVDDSQLPKDRFSAERLKGVDSTLKIQPAELGDSAVYLCASSLGAQAGTGELFFGEGSRLTVL.

The chain uses TRBV29-1 and TRBJ1-5; D remains ambiguous. The CDR3 runs to 9 residues. V was shortened by 7 bases and J by 11 bases, with 9 bases between the two germline ends. Germline V CDR1 and CDR2: SQVTM, ANQGSEA. The CDR3 DNA reads as TGCAGCGCCACCCAGGCCCAGCATTTT. This sequence encodes CSATQAQHF.

This rearrangement joins TRBV11-2 to TRBJ2-7, with a tentative D call TRBD1 (5 bases). Germline V gene data show CDR1 as SGHAT and CDR2 as FQNNGV. V lost 5 bases and J lost 3, with 11 bases in between. This CDR3 is 13 amino acids long. The DNA of the CDR3 is TGTGCCAGCAGCCGGACAAGGGACTACGAGCAGTACGTC. Protein product: CASSRTRDYEQYV.

This clone was picked up a small number of times. The CDR3 sequence: CASSPGIGVSDTQYF. As DNA, the CDR3 is TGTGCCAGCTCACCAGGGATAGGGGTTTCAGATACGCAGTATTTT. The V and J genes are TRBV18 and TRBJ2-3, with D possibly TRBD1 on 5 matching bases. Germline V lookup: CDR1 KGHSH, CDR2 LQKENI. Trimming took off 2 bases at V and 4 bases at J, with 13 bases between the two ends. The CDR3 extends over 15 amino acids.

The J gene is TRBJ2-7, the V gene TRBV6-5; perhaps D is TRBD1 or TRBD2 (5 bases each). The CDR3 has 14 amino acids. V lost 5 bases, J lost 3 bases, and 14 bases lay in between. Looked up from germline, CDR1 is MNHEY and CDR2 is SVGAGI. Written as DNA, the CDR3 is TGTGCCAGCAGTCAGTCAGCGGACAACTACGAGCAGTACGTC. Encoded protein: CASSQSADNYEQYV.

CDR3 sequence: CASSLETGLYEQYV. The DNA of the CDR3 is TGTGCCAGCAGCTTAGAAACAGGGCTATACGAGCAGTACGTC. V usage is TRBV11-2 and J usage is TRBJ2-7; perhaps TRBD1 as D (6 bases). This CDR3 contains 14 residues. Germline V CDR1 and CDR2: SGHAT, FQNNGV. V lost 0 bases, J lost 4 bases, and 10 bases lay in between.

The chain employs TRBV28 and TRBJ2-6, with 8 bases lining up with TRBD1. There are 17 residues in the CDR3. From germline, CDR1 is MDHEN and CDR2 SYDVKM. Trimming took 4 bases from V and 1 from J; bases not matched to a gene: 6. The CDR3 reads CASSWTGTISGANVLTF. CDR3 coding DNA: TGTGCCAGCAGTTGGACAGGGACCATTTCTGGGGCCAACGTCCTGACTTTC. The entire variable domain, with the rest obtained from reference TRBV28 and TRBJ2-6, is as follows: DVKVTQSSRYLVKRTGEKVFLECVQDMDHENMFWYRQDPGLGLRLIYFSYDVKMKEKGDIPEGYSVSREKKERFSLILESASTNQTSMYLCASSWTGTISGANVLTFGAGSRLTVL.

The chain employs TRBV10-1 and TRBJ1-2; 9 bases fit TRBD1. The CDR3 covers 13 residues. The trim removed 8 bases at V and 8 bases at J, leaving 9 bases unmatched. Germline values: CDR1 WNHNN, CDR2 SYGVQD (reference sequence). The CDR3 DNA sequence: TGCGCCAGCCGGGGACAGGGAATGGGAGGCTACACCTTC. As protein: CASRGQGMGGYTF.

Details on this clone: One end of the junction varies from germline; a read error may be responsible. This rearrangement joins TRBV9 to TRBJ2-5, with 8 bases identical to TRBD2. This CDR3 contains 16 residues. From germline, CDR1 is SGDLS and CDR2 YYNGEE. The CDR3 coding sequence is TGTGCCAGCCGCGTAGCACCGGGGGGGGGACAAGAGACCCAGTACTTC. Encoded protein: CASRVAPGGGQETQYF.

The chain uses TRBV19 and TRBJ2-7; D is perhaps TRBD1 or TRBD2 (5 bases each). CDR3 length: 15 amino acids. Germline-derived CDR1 and CDR2 are LNHDA and SQIVND (reference sequence). V lost 3 bases to trimming and J lost 1 base, with 13 bases between them. The CDR3, as DNA: TGTGCCAGTAGTATGGTGACAGAGGGATCCTACGAGCAGTACTTC. Amino acid sequence: CASSMVTEGSYEQYF.

This clone came up once. This chain joins TRBV3-1 (or the pseudogene TRBV3-2) and TRBJ2-5; tentatively, D is TRBD2 (6 bases). Trimming stripped 4 bases from V and 1 base from J, with 19 bases between. This CDR3 spans 17 amino acids. Germline V gene sequence: CDR1 LGHDT, CDR2 YNNKEL (reference sequence). CDR3 in DNA: TGTGCCAGCAGCCTAATGGAGTGGGGGGAGAGCCAAGAGACCCAGTACTTC. This codes for CASSLMEWGESQETQYF.

The chain is built from TRBV7-8 and TRBJ1-2; TRBD1 aligns across 7 bases. The V gene's germline CDR1 is SGHVS and CDR2 FQNEAQ. V shed 5 bases and J 2 bases; nucleotides not matched to a gene: 2. The CDR3 covers 13 residues. CDR3: CASSTTGNYGYTF. DNA of the CDR3: TGTGCCAGCAGCACGACAGGGAACTATGGCTACACCTTC.

The chain recombines TRBV16 with TRBJ1-6, with D hard to call. CDR3 length: 15 residues. V was pared by 2 bases and J by 10 bases, with 15 bases between. The germline CDR1 and CDR2 sequences are KGHSY and FQNENV. The CDR3 nucleotides read TGTGCCAGCAGCCAAGGCTCGCCAGGCCGGTCACCCCTCCACTTT. It is translated as CASSQGSPGRSPLHF.

J is TRBJ2-1 and V is TRBV18, with TRBD2 identical over 8 bases. This CDR3 is built from 14 residues. V lost 3 bases, J lost 8 bases, and 6 bases stayed unmatched. CDR1 is KGHSH and CDR2 is LQKENI in the germline V gene. CDR3 loop: CASSPGGGLDEQFF. CDR3 nucleotide sequence: TGTGCCAGCTCACCGGGCGGGGGGTTGGATGAGCAGTTCTTC.

The V and J genes are TRBV5-1 and TRBJ2-1; 14 bases are shared with TRBD2. V shed 2 bases and J 9 bases; nucleotides not matched to a gene: 7. This CDR3 comprises 16 residues. Germline lookup yields CDR1 SGHRS and CDR2 YFSETQ. CDR3 bases: TGCGCCAGCAGCTTCTGGACTAGCGGGGGGTATAGTGAGCAGTTCTTC. Residues: CASSFWTSGGYSEQFF.

In its sample, this clone was seen a few times. This chain joins TRBV5-4 and TRBJ2-7, with D tentatively TRBD2 (7 bases). V was pared by 4 bases and J by 2 bases, with 16 bases between. CDR1 and CDR2 from the germline V gene are SGHNT and YYREEE (reference sequence). CDR3 length: 15 residues. The CDR3, as DNA: TGTGCCAGCAGCCCTGAGGGGGGGCGACCCTACGAGCAGTACTTC. Protein: CASSPEGGRPYEQYF.

The chain employs TRBV20-1 and TRBJ2-7; 7 nucleotides match TRBD1. The V and J ends lost 3 bases and 5 bases, in that order; junction bases with no gene match: 7. In germline, CDR1 is DFQATT, CDR2 SNEGSKA (reference sequence). This CDR3 spans 13 amino acids. This CDR3 is CSASLTGPHEQYF. The CDR3 coding sequence is TGCAGTGCTAGTCTGACAGGGCCGCACGAGCAGTACTTC.

This clone was seen a few times. The chain carries TRBV11-3 and TRBJ2-1; D might be TRBD2 (6 bases). The CDR3 spans 14 residues. The V gene's germline CDR1 is SGHNT and CDR2 YENEEA. V shed 3 bases and J shed 9 bases, with 15 bases lying between them. The CDR3 loop is CASSFGGTRGEQFF. The CDR3 DNA is TGTGCCAGCAGCTTTGGGGGGACCCGGGGTGAGCAGTTCTTC.